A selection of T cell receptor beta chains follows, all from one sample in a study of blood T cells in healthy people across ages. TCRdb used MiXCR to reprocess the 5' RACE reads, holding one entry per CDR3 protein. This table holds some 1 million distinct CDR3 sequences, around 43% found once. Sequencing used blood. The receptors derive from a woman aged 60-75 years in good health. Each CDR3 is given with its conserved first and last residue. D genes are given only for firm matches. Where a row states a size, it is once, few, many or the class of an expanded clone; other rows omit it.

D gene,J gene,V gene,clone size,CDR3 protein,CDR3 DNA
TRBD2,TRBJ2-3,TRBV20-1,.,CSAGRGSKWDTQYF,TGCAGTGCGGGGCGGGGGAGCAAATGGGATACGCAGTATTTT
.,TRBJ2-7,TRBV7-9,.,CASSLMVGPYEQYF,TGTGCCAGCAGCTTGATGGTCGGCCCCTACGAGCAGTACTTC
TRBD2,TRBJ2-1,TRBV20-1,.,CSALAGGRRNEQFF,TGCAGTGCGCTAGCGGGGGGGCGTCGCAATGAGCAGTTCTTC
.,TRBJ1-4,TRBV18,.,CTSSPTPSNEELFF,TGTACCAGCTCACCAACACCGTCTAATGAAGAACTGTTTTTT
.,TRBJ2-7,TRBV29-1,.,CSVEQLYEQYF,TGCAGCGTGGAACAGCTCTACGAGCAGTACTTC
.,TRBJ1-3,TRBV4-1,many,CASSQDLLSGNTIYF,TGCGCCAGCAGCCAAGACCTACTCTCTGGAAACACCATATATTTT
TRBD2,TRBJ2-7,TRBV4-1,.,CASSPGGFDEQYF,TGCGCCAGCAGCCCGGGGGGGTTCGACGAGCAGTACTTC
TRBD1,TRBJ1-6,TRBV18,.,CASSPLDRGHSPLHF,TGTGCCAGCTCACCACTTGACAGGGGTCATTCACCCCTCCACTTT
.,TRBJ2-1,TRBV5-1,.,CASSLVSAGQWSYNEQFF,TGCGCCAGCAGCTTGGTGTCGGCGGGGCAGTGGTCCTACAATGAGCAGTTCTTC
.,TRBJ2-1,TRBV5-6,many,CASSKPGRRGSYNEQFF,TGTGCCAGCAGCAAACCGGGACGAAGGGGCTCCTACAATGAGCAGTTCTTC
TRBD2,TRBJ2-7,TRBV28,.,CASSLQRGYNEQYF,TGTGCCAGCAGTTTGCAGCGGGGATACAATGAGCAGTACTTC
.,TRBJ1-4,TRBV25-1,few,CASSLSATNEKLFF,TGTGCCAGCAGTTTAAGTGCAACTAATGAAAAACTGTTTTTT
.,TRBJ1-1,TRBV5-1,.,CASSLYPFPNTEAFF,TGCGCCAGCAGCTTGTATCCTTTCCCGAACACTGAAGCTTTCTTT
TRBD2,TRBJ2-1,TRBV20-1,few,CSAGGTGGYNEQFF,TGCAGTGCGGGGGGGACTGGGGGCTACAATGAGCAGTTCTTC
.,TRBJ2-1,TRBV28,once,CASSLFPYNEQFF,TGTGCCAGCAGTTTATTTCCCTACAATGAGCAGTTCTTC
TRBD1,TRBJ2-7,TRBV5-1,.,CASSSGQVREQYF,TGCGCCAGCAGCTCGGGACAGGTGCGCGAGCAGTACTTC
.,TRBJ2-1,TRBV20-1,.,CSAPDSSSYNEQFF,TGCAGTGCCCCCGACTCGAGCTCCTACAATGAGCAGTTCTTC
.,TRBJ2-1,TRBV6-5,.,CASRKGGPSEQFF,TGTGCCAGCAGAAAGGGGGGGCCTAGTGAGCAGTTCTTC
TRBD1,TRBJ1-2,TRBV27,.,CASSSHRGRGDYGYTF,TGTGCCAGCAGTTCGCACAGGGGGCGCGGGGACTATGGCTACACCTTC
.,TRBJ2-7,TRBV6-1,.,CASNEYEQYF,TGTGCCAGCAATGAGTACGAGCAGTACTTC
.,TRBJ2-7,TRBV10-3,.,CAIRESGARDYEQYF,TGTGCCATCAGAGAGTCCGGCGCCCGAGATTACGAGCAGTACTTC
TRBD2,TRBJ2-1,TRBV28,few,CASSSTSGSPINEQFF,TGTGCCAGCAGTTCTACTAGCGGGAGTCCTATCAATGAGCAGTTCTTC
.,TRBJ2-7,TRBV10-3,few,CAIVIWRGASYEQYF,TGTGCCATCGTGATCTGGCGGGGCGCGTCCTACGAGCAGTACTTC
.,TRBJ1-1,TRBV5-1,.,CASSLVWEGVNTEAFF,TGCGCCAGCAGCTTGGTTTGGGAGGGAGTGAACACTGAAGCTTTCTTT
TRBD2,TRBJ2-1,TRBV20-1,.,CSASPGLAGGFYNEQFF,TGCAGTGCTAGCCCGGGACTAGCGGGAGGGTTCTACAATGAGCAGTTCTTC
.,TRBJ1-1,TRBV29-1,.,CSAIMTVNTEAFF,TGCAGCGCTATAATGACAGTTAACACTGAAGCTTTCTTT
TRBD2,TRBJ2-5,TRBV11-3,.,CASSPGLADPETQYF,TGTGCCAGCAGCCCAGGACTAGCGGACCCAGAGACCCAGTACTTC
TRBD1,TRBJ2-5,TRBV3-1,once,CASSQENRGRETQYF,TGTGCCAGCAGCCAAGAGAATAGGGGGCGAGAGACCCAGTACTTC
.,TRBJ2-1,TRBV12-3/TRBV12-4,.,CASSLGGSSYNGQFF,TGTGCCAGCAGTTTAGGGGGTAGCTCCTACAATGGGCAGTTCTTC
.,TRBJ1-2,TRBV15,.,CATSRDPGAGYGYTF,TGTGCCACCAGCAGAGATCCTGGAGCAGGATATGGCTACACCTTC
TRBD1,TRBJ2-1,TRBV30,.,CAWGTGAGYNEQFF,TGTGCCTGGGGGACAGGGGCTGGGTACAATGAGCAGTTCTTC
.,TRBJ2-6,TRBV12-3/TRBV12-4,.,CASSPRDRSSSGANVLTF,TGTGCCAGCAGTCCGCGGGACAGAAGTTCCTCTGGGGCCAACGTCCTGACTTTC
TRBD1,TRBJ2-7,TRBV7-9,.,CASSSTGDEQYF,TGTGCCAGCAGCTCGACAGGGGACGAGCAGTACTTC
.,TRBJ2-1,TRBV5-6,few,CASSLTLGEQFF,TGTGCCAGCAGTCTAACACTGGGTGAGCAGTTCTTC
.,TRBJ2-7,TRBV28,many,CASSAPGVPSYEQYF,TGTGCCAGCAGCGCTCCGGGTGTCCCCTCCTACGAGCAGTACTTC
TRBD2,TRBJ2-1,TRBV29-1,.,CSVVGSGSLASSYNEQFF,TGCAGCGTTGTTGGTAGCGGGAGTTTAGCCAGCTCCTACAATGAGCAGTTCTTC
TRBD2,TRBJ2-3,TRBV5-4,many,CASTPGGRRTDTQYF,TGTGCCAGCACTCCGGGGGGGCGGCGCACAGATACGCAGTATTTT
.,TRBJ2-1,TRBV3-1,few,CASSQVQGRNEQFF,TGTGCCAGCAGCCAAGTACAGGGTCGCAATGAGCAGTTCTTC
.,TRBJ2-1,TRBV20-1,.,CSARGGTIPYNEQFF,TGCAGTGCCAGAGGGGGGACGATTCCCTACAATGAGCAGTTCTTC
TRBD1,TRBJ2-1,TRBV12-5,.,CASGLGGQGNEQFF,TGTGCTAGTGGTTTGGGAGGACAGGGGAATGAGCAGTTCTTC
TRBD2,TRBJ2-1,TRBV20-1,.,CSAPREGNYNEQFF,TGCAGTGCTCCTCGGGAGGGGAACTACAATGAGCAGTTCTTC
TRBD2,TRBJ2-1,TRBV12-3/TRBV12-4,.,CASSVGLAINEQFF,TGTGCCAGCAGTGTAGGACTAGCTATAAATGAGCAGTTCTTC
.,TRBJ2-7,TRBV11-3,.,CASSRPGPTYEQYF,TGTGCCAGCAGCCGGCCAGGACCGACCTACGAGCAGTACTTC
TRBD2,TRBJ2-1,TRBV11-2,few,CASSLGLAGDYEQFF,TGTGCCAGCAGCCTAGGACTAGCGGGAGACTATGAGCAGTTCTTC
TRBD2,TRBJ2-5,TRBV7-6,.,CASSMIAGVETQYF,TGTGCCAGCAGCATGATAGCGGGAGTGGAGACCCAGTACTTC
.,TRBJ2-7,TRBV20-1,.,CSADGIAEDEQYF,TGCAGTGCTGACGGAATCGCGGAAGACGAGCAGTACTTC
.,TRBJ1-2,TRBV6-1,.,CASSEAVSSDSYRGYTF,TGTGCCAGCAGTGAAGCGGTCTCGTCAGACTCTTATCGTGGCTACACCTTC
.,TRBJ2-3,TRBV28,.,CASSLRRPPRTDTQYF,TGTGCCAGCAGCCTTAGGAGGCCGCCCCGCACAGATACGCAGTATTTT
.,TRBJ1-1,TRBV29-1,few,CSVAPGGAGMNTEAFF,TGCAGCGTTGCACCAGGAGGGGCAGGGATGAACACTGAAGCTTTCTTT
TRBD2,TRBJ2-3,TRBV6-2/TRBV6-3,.,CASSYSIRESSGMGTDTQYF,TGTGCCAGCAGTTACTCGATCCGAGAGTCTAGCGGGATGGGCACAGATACGCAGTATTTT
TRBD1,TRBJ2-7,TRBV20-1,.,CSANRDRAYEQYF,TGCAGTGCTAACCGGGACAGGGCTTACGAGCAGTACTTC
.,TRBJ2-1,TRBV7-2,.,CASSFGAQYNEQFF,TGTGCCAGCAGCTTTGGTGCTCAATACAATGAGCAGTTCTTC
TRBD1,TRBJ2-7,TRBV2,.,CASSQGQELTYEQYF,TGTGCCAGCAGTCAGGGACAGGAGCTAACCTACGAGCAGTACTTC